The clone carrying this TCR beta chain was seen at least ten times. The sample originates from a study of blood T cells in healthy people across ages. A second PCR of roughly 7 to 11 cycles used a sample-barcoded 5' primer and a J-beta primer mix. Each TCR beta cDNA got a 12-nucleotide random molecular identifier. TCRdb re-analysed the 5' RACE reads in MiXCR, keeping a single row per CDR3 protein. Of 630,000 or so distinct CDR3 sequences listed, approximately 30% were seen once; the top ten hold less than 20%. V shed 4 bases, J shed 6 bases, and the junction held 4 bases outside the gene matches. Germline V gene sequence: CDR1 SGHRS, CDR2 YFSETQ. This CDR3 comprises 12 residues. Each individual donor underwent a draw of approximately 10 milliliters of peripheral blood.

The sequenced material came from blood. The chain employs TRBV5-1 and TRBJ2-7; the match to TRBD2 covers 7 bases. The TCR originated in a woman of 80 years or more in good health. CDR3 bases: TGCGCCAGCAGCAGGGAGGGGCTCGAGCAGTACTTC. It specifies CASSREGLEQYF.